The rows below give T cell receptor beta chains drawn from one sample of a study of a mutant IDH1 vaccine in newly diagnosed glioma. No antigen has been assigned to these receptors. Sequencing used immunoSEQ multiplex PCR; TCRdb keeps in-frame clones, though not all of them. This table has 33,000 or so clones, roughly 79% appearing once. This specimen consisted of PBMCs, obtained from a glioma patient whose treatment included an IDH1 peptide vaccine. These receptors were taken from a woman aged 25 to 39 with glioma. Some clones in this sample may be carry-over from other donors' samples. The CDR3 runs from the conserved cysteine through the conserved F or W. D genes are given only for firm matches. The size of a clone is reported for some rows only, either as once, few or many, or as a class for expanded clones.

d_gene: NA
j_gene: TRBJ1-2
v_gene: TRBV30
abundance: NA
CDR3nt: TGTGCCTGGAGTGAAGGGTGGGGGGTGGATGGCTACACCTTC
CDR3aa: CAWSEGWGVDGYTF

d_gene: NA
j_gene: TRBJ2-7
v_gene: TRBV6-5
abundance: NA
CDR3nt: TGTGCCAGCAGTTACTCACCGGGACGAAACTACGAGCAGTACTTC
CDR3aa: CASSYSPGRNYEQYF

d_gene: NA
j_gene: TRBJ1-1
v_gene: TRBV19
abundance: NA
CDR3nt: TGTGCCAGTAGTAATGGACGGATGAACACTGAAGCTTTCTTT
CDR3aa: CASSNGRMNTEAFF

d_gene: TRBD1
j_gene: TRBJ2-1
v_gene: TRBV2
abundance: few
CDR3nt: TGTGCCAGCAGTCGATTATTGGACAGGGGGGAGCAGTTCTTC
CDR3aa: CASSRLLDRGEQFF

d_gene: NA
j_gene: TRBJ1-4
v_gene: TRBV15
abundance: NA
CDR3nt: TGTGCCACCAGCAGAGATAGAGGGGCAGCTAATGAAAAACTGTTTTTT
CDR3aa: CATSRDRGAANEKLFF

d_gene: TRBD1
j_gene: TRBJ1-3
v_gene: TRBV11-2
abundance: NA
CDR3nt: TGTGCCAGCAGCTTAGAGGTGGGACAGGTCTTCTCTGGAAACACCATATATTTT
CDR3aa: CASSLEVGQVFSGNTIYF

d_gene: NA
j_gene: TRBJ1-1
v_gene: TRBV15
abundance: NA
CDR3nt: TGTGCCACCAGCAGAGATCGAGAGGGTACTGAGACTGAAGCTTTCTTT
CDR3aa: CATSRDREGTETEAFF

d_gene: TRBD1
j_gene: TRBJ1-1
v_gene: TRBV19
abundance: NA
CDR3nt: TGTGCCAGTAGGCCATACGGACAGGGGACAGAAGCTTTCTTT
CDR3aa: CASRPYGQGTEAFF

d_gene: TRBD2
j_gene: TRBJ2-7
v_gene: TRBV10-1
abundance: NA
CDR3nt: TGCGCCAGCAGTGAGGGTCCGGGACTAGCGGGTTATCAGTACTTC
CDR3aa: CASSEGPGLAGYQYF

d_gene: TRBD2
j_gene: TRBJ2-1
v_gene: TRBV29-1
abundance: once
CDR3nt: TGCAGCGTTTGGGGCGGGAGGGCCCACAATGAGCAGTTCTTC
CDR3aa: CSVWGGRAHNEQFF

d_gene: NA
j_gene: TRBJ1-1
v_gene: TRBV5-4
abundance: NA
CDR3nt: TGTGCCAGCAGCTTGGGTTCACACCTGAACACTGAAGCTTTCTTT
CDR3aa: CASSLGSHLNTEAFF

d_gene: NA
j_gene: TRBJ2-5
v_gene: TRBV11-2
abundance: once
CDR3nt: TGTGCCAGCAGCTTAGACAGGGAGGCGACCCAGTACTTC
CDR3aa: CASSLDREATQYF

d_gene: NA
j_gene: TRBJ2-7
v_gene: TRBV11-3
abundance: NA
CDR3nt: TGTGCCAGCAGCTTAATGACGTCCTACGAGCAGTACTTC
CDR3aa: CASSLMTSYEQYF

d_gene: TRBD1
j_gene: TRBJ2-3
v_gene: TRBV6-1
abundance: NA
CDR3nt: TGTGCCAGCAAAAAACAGGGGGCCCTCACAGATACGCAGTATTTT
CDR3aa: CASKKQGALTDTQYF

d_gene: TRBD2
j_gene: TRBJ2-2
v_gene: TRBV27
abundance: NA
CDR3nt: TGTGCCAGCAACTCCGGACTAGCGGGAGGGCCGAACACCGGGGAGCTGTTTTTT
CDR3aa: CASNSGLAGGPNTGELFF

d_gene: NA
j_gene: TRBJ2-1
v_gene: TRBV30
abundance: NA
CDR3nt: TGTGCCTGGAGCCACAGGTTGGGTCAGTTCTTC
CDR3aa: CAWSHRLGQFF

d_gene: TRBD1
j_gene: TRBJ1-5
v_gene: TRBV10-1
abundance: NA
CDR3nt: TGCGCCAGCCGTTCTCGACAGGGGCGGAGCAATCAGCCCCAGCATTTT
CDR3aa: CASRSRQGRSNQPQHF

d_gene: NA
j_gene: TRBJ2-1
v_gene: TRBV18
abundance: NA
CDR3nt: TGTGCCAGCTCACCATCACTAGCCCATGAGCAGTTCTTC
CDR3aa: CASSPSLAHEQFF

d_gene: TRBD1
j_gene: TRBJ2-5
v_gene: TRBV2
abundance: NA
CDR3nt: TGTGCCAGCAACGGACAGGGACGCCGGCAAGAGACCCAGTACTTC
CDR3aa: CASNGQGRRQETQYF

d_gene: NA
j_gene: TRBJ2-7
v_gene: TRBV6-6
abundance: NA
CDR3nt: TGTGCCACGGGGGACGCTGCCTTTTACGAGCAGTACTTC
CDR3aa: CATGDAAFYEQYF

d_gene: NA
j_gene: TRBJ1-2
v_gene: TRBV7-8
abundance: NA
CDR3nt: TGTGCCAGCAGCGAATCGCTTAGCAGCCCCGGGAACTATGGCTACACCTTC
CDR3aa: CASSESLSSPGNYGYTF

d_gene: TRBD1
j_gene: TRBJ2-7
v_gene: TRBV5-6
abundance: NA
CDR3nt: TGTGCCAGCAGCCTAAGGGGACAGGGGACGGGGGAGCAGTACTTC
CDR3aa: CASSLRGQGTGEQYF

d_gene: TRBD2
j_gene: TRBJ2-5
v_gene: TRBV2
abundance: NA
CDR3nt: TGTGCCAGAGATTCCGGGACTAGCGGGAGGGGAGAGACCCAGTACTTC
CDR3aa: CARDSGTSGRGETQYF

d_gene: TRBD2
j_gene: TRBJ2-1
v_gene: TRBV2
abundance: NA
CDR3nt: TGTGCCAGCAGGGACCCTAGCGGGAGAGTTAATGAGCAGTTCTTC
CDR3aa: CASRDPSGRVNEQFF

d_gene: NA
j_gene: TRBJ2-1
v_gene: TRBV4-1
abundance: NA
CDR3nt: TGCGCCAGCAGAGGGGTGGGTCGGCGTCCCCCTTACAATGAGCAGTTCTTC
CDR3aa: CASRGVGRRPPYNEQFF

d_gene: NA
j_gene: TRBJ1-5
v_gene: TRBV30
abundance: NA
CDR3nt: TGTGCCTGGAGTGTAGGAGGGGGTCGTCAGCCCCAGCATTTT
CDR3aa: CAWSVGGGRQPQHF

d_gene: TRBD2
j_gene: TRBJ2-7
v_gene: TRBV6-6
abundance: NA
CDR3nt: TGTGCCAGCAGTCCGGGACTAGCGGCCCACGAGCAGTACTTC
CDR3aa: CASSPGLAAHEQYF

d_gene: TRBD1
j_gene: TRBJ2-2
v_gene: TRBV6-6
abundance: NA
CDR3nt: TGTGCCAGCAGGCCCTACAGGGGAGAGGGCGGGGAGCTGTTTTTT
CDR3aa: CASRPYRGEGGELFF

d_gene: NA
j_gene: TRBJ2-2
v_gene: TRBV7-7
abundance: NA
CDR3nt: TGTGCTAGCAGCTTAGCTGCTCATCAAGCAAACACCGGGGAGCTGTTTTTT
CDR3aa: CASSLAAHQANTGELFF

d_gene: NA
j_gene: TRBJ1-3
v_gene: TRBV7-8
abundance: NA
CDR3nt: TGTGCCAGCGCTGGACAGAGCTCTGGAAACACCATATATTTT
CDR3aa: CASAGQSSGNTIYF

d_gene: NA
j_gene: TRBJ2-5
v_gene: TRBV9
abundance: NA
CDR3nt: TGTGCCAGCAGCATCCGTCCAGCAGAGACCCAGTACTTC
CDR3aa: CASSIRPAETQYF

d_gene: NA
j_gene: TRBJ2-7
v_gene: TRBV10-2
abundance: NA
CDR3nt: TGCGCCAGCAGTGAGACGGGGCTAGCAGCAGTCTACGAGCAGTACTTC
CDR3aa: CASSETGLAAVYEQYF

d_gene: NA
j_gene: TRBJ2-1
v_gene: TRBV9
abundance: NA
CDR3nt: TGTGCCAGCAGCGCGGAGGACAGATACAATGAGCAGTTCTTC
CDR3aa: CASSAEDRYNEQFF